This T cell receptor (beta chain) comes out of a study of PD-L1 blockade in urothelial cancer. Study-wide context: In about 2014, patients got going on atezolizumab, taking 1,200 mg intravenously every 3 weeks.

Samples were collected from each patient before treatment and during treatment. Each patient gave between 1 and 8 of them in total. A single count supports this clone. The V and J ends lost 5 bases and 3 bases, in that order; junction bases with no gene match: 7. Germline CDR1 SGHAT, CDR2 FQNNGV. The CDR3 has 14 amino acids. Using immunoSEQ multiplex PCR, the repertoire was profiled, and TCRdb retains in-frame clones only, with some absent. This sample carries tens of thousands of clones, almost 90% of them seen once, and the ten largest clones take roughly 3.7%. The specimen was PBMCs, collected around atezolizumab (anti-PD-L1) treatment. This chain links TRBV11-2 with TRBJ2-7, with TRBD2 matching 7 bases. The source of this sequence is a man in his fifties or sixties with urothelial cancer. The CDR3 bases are TGTGCCAGCAGCCCCAGCGGGGTTAACTACGAGCAGTACTTC. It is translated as CASSPSGVNYEQYF.